Shown below are 24 T cell receptor beta chains from a single sample sequenced in a study of blood T cell repertoires in COVID-19. Clones were read by immunoSEQ multiplex PCR, and TCRdb kept only the in-frame ones, dropping some. There are some 69,000 clones in the sample; approximately 75% occur only once, and approximately 50% lies in the top ten. The sample comprised peripheral blood. The receptors here all came from a human donor in a cohort sampled during active COVID-19.

The chain combines TRBV25-1 with TRBJ2-1; the D gene is possibly TRBD2 (6 bases). Germline CDR1 MGHDK, CDR2 SYGVNS. The CDR3 sequence is 12 residues long. V lost 3 bases, J lost 10 bases, and 10 bases lay in between. CDR3 DNA sequence: TGTGCCAGCAGTGAGGGTCGGGGGGAGCAGTTCTTC. This sequence encodes CASSEGRGEQFF. The complete variable domain, with remaining parts taken from reference TRBV25-1 and TRBJ2-1, reads EADIYQTPRYLVIGTGKKITLECSQTMGHDKMYWYQQDPGMELHLIHYSYGVNSTEKGDLSSESTVSRIRTEHFPLTLESARPSHTSQYLCASSEGRGEQFFGPGTRLTVL.

The CDR3 sequence is CAIRRQGAHRNTEAFF. Here the CDR3 DNA reads TGTGCCATCAGGCGACAGGGGGCGCATAGGAACACTGAAGCTTTCTTT. V is TRBV10-3 and J is TRBJ1-1; 10 bases agree with TRBD1. The CDR3 runs 16 residues. From germline, CDR1 is ENHRY and CDR2 SYGVKD. The junction had 8 bases not matched to a gene; V was cut back by 6 bases and J by 1 base.

The rearrangement joins TRBV5-6 to TRBJ2-7; perhaps TRBD1 as D (6 bases). The CDR3 runs to 13 residues. V lost 6 bases and J 4 bases, leaving 14 bases between the germline ends. The germline CDR1 and CDR2 sequences are SGHDT and YYEEEE. CDR3 amino acids: CASTPWGRYEQYF. The CDR3 bases are TGTGCCAGCACCCCATGGGGGCGGTACGAGCAGTACTTC.

V is TRBV27 and J is TRBJ1-2; TRBD1 matches at 8 bases. J was trimmed by 2 bases and V by 4 bases; bases with no gene match: 3. The germline CDR1 and CDR2 sequences are MNHEY and SMNVEV (reference sequence). CDR3 length: 14 amino acids. The CDR3 reads CASSSGTGNYGYTF. CDR3 nucleotides: TGTGCCAGCAGTTCGGGGACAGGCAACTATGGCTACACCTTC.

This chain uses TRBV19 with TRBJ1-1; D is uncertain. From germline, CDR1 is LNHDA and CDR2 SQIVND (reference sequence). The ends were cut back, 4 bases at V and 6 bases at J, with 9 bases in the middle. This CDR3 spans 12 amino acids. CDR3 in DNA: TGTGCCAGTAGTACTCAGAGGTCTGAAGCTTTCTTT. This gives the protein CASSTQRSEAFF.

V is TRBV3-1 (or the pseudogene TRBV3-2) and J is TRBJ1-5; 7 bases fit TRBD1. V shed 5 bases and J 4 bases; nucleotides not matched to a gene: 8. Germline CDR1 is LGHDT and CDR2 is YNNKEL (reference sequence). This CDR3 has 15 amino acids. The CDR3 bases are TGTGCCAGCAGCGCCGGGACAGAACCTAATCAGCCCCAGCATTTT. As protein: CASSAGTEPNQPQHF.

Many counts were recorded for this clone. The gene calls are TRBV6-4 and TRBJ1-1; no clear D gene. Germline CDR1 reads MRHNA; CDR2 reads SNTAGT. The CDR3 loop spans 15 amino acids. V was pared by 4 bases and J by 1 base, with 13 bases between. DNA for the CDR3: TGTGCCAGCAGTGCCCTGGCGGGTACGAACACTGAAGCTTTCTTT. This sequence encodes CASSALAGTNTEAFF.

The gene calls are TRBV5-4 and TRBJ2-1; 7 bases align to TRBD2. Germline lookup yields CDR1 SGHNT and CDR2 YYREEE (reference sequence). This CDR3 contains 14 residues. J was trimmed by 8 bases and V by 4 bases; bases with no gene match: 9. CDR3 loop: CASSLTSASDEQFF. The CDR3 bases are TGTGCCAGCAGCCTCACTAGCGCTAGCGATGAGCAGTTCTTC. The full variable domain, its missing parts supplied by reference TRBV5-4 and TRBJ2-1, is ETGVTQSPTHLIKTRGQQVTLRCSSQSGHNTVSWYQQALGQGPQFIFQYYREEENGRGNFPPRFSGLQFPNYSSELNVNALELDDSALYLCASSLTSASDEQFFGPGTRLTVL.

The chain recombines TRBV5-8 with TRBJ2-1; D is perhaps TRBD2 (6 bases). Per germline, CDR1 SGHTS and CDR2 YDEGEE. Trimming removed 3 bases at V and 0 bases at J, with 10 bases between. The CDR3 totals 15 residues. The DNA for the CDR3 is TGTGCCAGCAGCTATGACGGGAGCTCCTACAATGAGCAGTTCTTC. It encodes CASSYDGSSYNEQFF.

The CDR3 spells CASIERGSTDTQYF. The CDR3 bases are TGTGCCAGCATAGAGCGGGGGAGCACAGATACGCAGTATTTT. The J gene is TRBJ2-3, the V gene TRBV6-5; 8 nucleotides agree with TRBD2. This CDR3 spans 14 amino acids. Germline V CDR1 and CDR2: MNHEY, SVGAGI. V trimming: 7 bases; J trimming: 0 bases; junction bases outside the gene matches: 3.

This clone has just a few counts. The J gene is TRBJ1-5, the V gene TRBV2, with 10 nucleotides matching TRBD1. Germline trimming cut 2 bases from V and 0 bases from J; bases unmatched to any gene: 4. The germline CDR1 and CDR2 sequences are SNHLY and FYNNEI. CDR3 length: 17 residues. In DNA form, the CDR3 reads TGTGCCAGCAGTGAATGGGACAGGGGCTATAGCAATCAGCCCCAGCATTTT. This gives the protein CASSEWDRGYSNQPQHF.

V is TRBV6-6 and J is TRBJ1-1, with D perhaps TRBD1 (5 bases). The CDR3 sequence is 14 residues long. The V end lost 0 bases, the J end lost 5 bases, and 10 bases lay between the germline ends. Per the germline V gene, CDR1 is MNHNY and CDR2 is SVGAGI (reference sequence). CDR3 region: CASSYSGGGTEAFF. CDR3 bases: TGTGCCAGCAGTTACTCTGGCGGGGGGACTGAAGCTTTCTTT.

This clone showed up just a few times. The V and J genes are TRBV4-2 and TRBJ2-2; 13 bases map to TRBD2. Germline CDR1 reads LGHNA; CDR2 reads YNFKEQ. The CDR3 runs 18 residues. With V trimmed by 1 base and J by 0 bases, 2 bases remained unmatched. In DNA form, the CDR3 reads TGTGCCAGCAGCCAAGGGGGGACTAGCGGGGCGAACACCGGGGAGCTGTTTTTT. It translates to CASSQGGTSGANTGELFF.

This chain uses TRBV10-3 with TRBJ1-5; D unclear. The CDR3 has 14 amino acids. Germline V gives CDR1 ENHRY, CDR2 SYGVKD. V lost 10 bases and J lost 2, with 15 bases in between. CDR3 nucleotide sequence: TGTGCCACCCGCTATAATGCGGGCAATCAGCCCCAGCATTTT. Its translation: CATRYNAGNQPQHF.

The chain carries TRBV5-1 and TRBJ1-1; D unresolved. This CDR3 contains 16 residues. Trimming cost V 0 bases and J 3 bases, with 15 bases left between them. CDR1 is SGHRS, CDR2 YFSETQ, per germline. The CDR3 is CASSLGGSWRDTEAFF. CDR3 nucleotides: TGCGCCAGCAGCTTGGGTGGCAGCTGGCGGGACACTGAAGCTTTCTTT.

This clone was counted at least ten times. The chain carries TRBV7-9 and TRBJ2-7, with TRBD2 matching 12 bases. The CDR3 contains 13 residues. Germline-derived CDR1 and CDR2 are SEHNR and FQNEAQ (reference sequence). J gave up 11 bases and V 5 bases, and 7 bases lay outside the gene matches. In DNA, the CDR3 is TGTGCCAGCAGCATACGGACTAGCGGGAATAAGTACTTC. Protein sequence: CASSIRTSGNKYF.

The chain employs TRBV3-1 (or the pseudogene TRBV3-2) and TRBJ2-7, with 7 bases lining up with TRBD1. This CDR3 has 12 amino acids. CDR1 and CDR2 (germline): LGHDT, YNNKEL (reference sequence). With 4 bases clipped from V and 8 bases from J, the junction kept 5 bases outside the gene matches. CDR3 sequence (DNA): TGTGCCAGCAGCCTTGGGACAGACCAGCAGTACTTC. Translation: CASSLGTDQQYF.

V is TRBV19 and J is TRBJ1-5, with D maybe TRBD1 (5 bases). The length of the CDR3 is 16 residues. Germline loops: CDR1 LNHDA, CDR2 SQIVND (reference sequence). V was pared by 4 bases and J by 4 bases, with 17 bases between. The chain's CDR3 is CASSRSASGGNQPQHF. The CDR3 DNA is TGTGCCAGTAGTAGGTCGGCGTCCGGGGGGAATCAGCCCCAGCATTTT.

The chain recombines TRBV30 with TRBJ1-1; D is unresolved. V gave up 3 bases and J gave up 6 bases, with 11 bases separating them. The CDR3 length is 12 residues. Germline values: CDR1 GTSNPN, CDR2 SVGIG (reference sequence). The CDR3 here is CAWSHSTPEAFF. DNA of the CDR3: TGTGCCTGGAGCCATAGCACCCCTGAAGCTTTCTTT.

Comments on this clone: The sample contains more than one DNA sequence encoding this CDR3. The chain recombines TRBV27 with TRBJ1-1; 10 positions match TRBD1. The V gene end was trimmed by 5 bases and the J gene end by 1 base; junction bases not matched to a gene: 4. This CDR3 region has 15 residues. Germline-derived CDR1 and CDR2 are MNHEY and SMNVEV (reference sequence). CDR3 sequence reads: CASSLGTGANTEAFF. The CDR3 DNA sequence: TGTGCCAGCAGTCTTGGGACAGGGGCGAACACTGAAGCTTTCTTT.

This clone was seen a few times. The V gene is TRBV18, the J gene TRBJ1-1; TRBD1 aligns across 7 bases. Germline CDR1 reads KGHSH; CDR2 reads LQKENI. This CDR3 has 14 amino acids. V trimming: 3 bases; J trimming: 5 bases; junction bases outside the gene matches: 6. CDR3 sequence: CASSPSGGLTEAFF. CDR3 DNA sequence: TGTGCCAGCTCACCGTCAGGGGGGCTAACTGAAGCTTTCTTT.

The chain's CDR3 is CASSPPPYQGNEQFF. The CDR3 DNA reads TGTGCCAGCAGTCCGCCCCCCTATCAGGGAAATGAGCAGTTCTTC. The chain recombines TRBV27 with TRBJ2-1, with D possibly being TRBD1 (5 bases). CDR3 length: 15 amino acids. The germline gives CDR1 MNHEY, CDR2 SMNVEV (reference sequence). The V end was cut by 5 bases, the J end by 7 bases, with 18 bases between.

The chain has TRBV28 and TRBJ1-2, with 10 bases matching TRBD1. The junction had 1 base not matched to a gene; V was cut back by 2 bases and J by 4 bases. The germline CDR1 and CDR2 sequences are MDHEN and SYDVKM. This CDR3 is 14 amino acids long. CDR3 region: CASSLGTGAYGYTF. Here the CDR3 DNA reads TGTGCCAGCAGTTTAGGGACAGGGGCCTATGGCTACACCTTC.

The chain recombines TRBV7-9 with TRBJ1-2; D not resolved. Deletions cut 3 bases from V and 8 bases from J, with 16 bases between. This CDR3 comprises 14 residues. Germline V gene lookup returns CDR1 SEHNR and CDR2 FQNEAQ (reference sequence). The CDR3 region has the DNA TGTGCCAGCAGCTTGAACGAGATCGGGAGCGGCTACACCTTC. Protein: CASSLNEIGSGYTF.